The 20 T cell receptor beta chains listed next were all sequenced from one sample in a study of regulatory T cells in long-lasting Graves disease. CDR3-region Arm-PCR and iRepertoire HTBI primers produced the TCR beta libraries. TCRdb reprocessed the multiplex PCR reads with MiXCR, giving one entry per CDR3 protein. The data contain about 400,000 distinct CDR3 sequences, under 25% of them singletons. Time point described: persistent/refractory GD, antithyroid drugs over 5 years with positive TRAb. PBMC-extracted RNA yielded the TCR library. Sequenced material: peripheral blood mononuclear cells (PBMCs), taken when the disease was refractory, from a patient treated with antithyroid drugs. All receptors derive from a female donor with Graves disease.

This clonotype showed up many times. V gene TRBV7-2 combines with J gene TRBJ2-7; 8 bases agree with TRBD1. V shed 5 bases and J 5 bases; nucleotides not matched to a gene: 8. The germline V gene has CDR1 SGHTA and CDR2 FQGNSA. The CDR3 is made up of 14 amino acids. The CDR3 spells CASSLGQGRNEQYF. CDR3 bases: TGTGCCAGCAGCCTCGGACAGGGTCGGAACGAGCAGTACTTC. The complete variable domain, with remaining parts taken from reference TRBV7-2 and TRBJ2-7, reads GAGVSQSPSNKVTEKGKDVELRCDPISGHTALYWYRQSLGQGLEFLIYFQGNSAPDKSGLPSDRFSAERTGGSVSTLTIQRTQQEDSAVYLCASSLGQGRNEQYFGPGTRLTVT.

This clonotype came up once. The rearrangement joins TRBV20-1 to TRBJ2-5; 9 bases align to TRBD2. The CDR3 is made up of 15 amino acids. The V segment lost 3 bases and the J segment 4 bases; nucleotides outside the gene matches: 9. Per germline, CDR1 DFQATT and CDR2 SNEGSKA (reference sequence). The CDR3, as DNA: TGCAGTGCTAGTATCCCTAGCGGGATGGGAGAGACCCAGTACTTC. Protein sequence: CSASIPSGMGETQYF.

This clonotype turned up a few times. This chain links TRBV5-1 with TRBJ1-2, with unresolved D. V shed 4 bases and J shed 8 bases, with 15 bases lying between them. The CDR3 is made up of 13 amino acids. CDR1 is SGHRS and CDR2 is YFSETQ in the germline V gene. DNA of the CDR3: TGCGCCAGCAGCCCCCCCCAAATAAGGGGCTACACCTTC. Encoded protein: CASSPPQIRGYTF.

This clonotype came up many times. This chain uses TRBV27 with TRBJ1-1, with 9 bases that match TRBD1. The CDR3 is 14 residues long. V lost 8 bases to trimming and J lost 1 base; unmatched junction nucleotides: 5. From germline, CDR1 is MNHEY and CDR2 SMNVEV (reference sequence). The CDR3 DNA is TGTGCCAGCCGACAGACAGGGGGGAACACTGAAGCTTTCTTT. It translates to CASRQTGGNTEAFF.

This clonotype was seen ten or more times. The chain carries TRBV12-3 or TRBV12-4 and TRBJ2-7; D possibly uses TRBD1 or TRBD2 (5 bases each). The V end was cut by 6 bases, the J end by 3 bases, with 12 bases between. The CDR3 consists of 13 residues. The CDR3 is CASSFGTNYEQYF. The DNA for the CDR3 is TGTGCCAGCAGCTTTGGGACGAACTACGAGCAGTACTTC.

This clonotype has ten or more counts. The rearrangement links TRBV20-1 to TRBJ2-7; 7 bases fit TRBD1. The CDR3 extends over 15 amino acids. The germline V gene has CDR1 DFQATT and CDR2 SNEGSKA (reference sequence). Unmatched junction bases numbered 8, after V lost 0 bases and J lost 3 bases. DNA for the CDR3: TGCAGTGCTAGAGATGAGGGGGCGGCTGTCTACGAGCAGTACTTC. As protein: CSARDEGAAVYEQYF.

This clonotype turned up a few times. This chain joins TRBV15 and TRBJ1-4, with D maybe TRBD1 (5 bases). This CDR3 contains 15 residues. Germline V gene data show CDR1 as LNHNV and CDR2 as YYDKDF (reference sequence). V shed 8 bases and J shed 6 bases, with 19 bases lying between them. The CDR3 nucleotides are TGTGCCACCTCAGCCGGACCTGGGGGGGATGAAAAACTGTTTTTT. It encodes CATSAGPGGDEKLFF.

The chain combines TRBV7-9 with TRBJ2-2; D may be TRBD2 (5 bases). V was pared by 5 bases and J by 3 bases, with 13 bases between. The CDR3 length is 15 residues. Germline loops: CDR1 SEHNR, CDR2 FQNEAQ (reference sequence). The CDR3 nucleotides read TGTGCCAGCAGCCAACTTAGCGACCACACCGGGGAGCTGTTTTTT. Residues: CASSQLSDHTGELFF.

This chain uses TRBV3-1 with TRBJ1-2; D possibly corresponds to TRBD1 (5 bases). V lost 0 bases and J 2 bases, leaving 13 bases between the germline ends. The CDR3 sequence is 16 residues long. Per germline, CDR1 LGHDT and CDR2 YNNKEL (reference sequence). The CDR3 DNA reads as TGTGCCAGCAGCCAAGATCCCGGGGACGGAAACTATGGCTACACCTTC. This gives the protein CASSQDPGDGNYGYTF.

The sample holds a few counts of this clonotype. The rearrangement uses TRBV6-2 or TRBV6-3 and TRBJ2-7, with D possibly matching TRBD2 (5 bases). The CDR3 runs to 14 residues. Trimming stripped 2 bases from V and 7 bases from J, with 15 bases between. Looked up from germline, CDR1 is MNHEY and CDR2 is SVGEGT. This chain's CDR3 is CASSYVVRSGEQYF. The CDR3 DNA reads TGTGCCAGCAGTTACGTCGTGCGGTCGGGGGAGCAGTACTTC.

This clonotype was seen only once. The rearrangement joins TRBV28 to TRBJ2-1; D perhaps matches TRBD2 (5 bases). CDR1 MDHEN and CDR2 SYDVKM come from the germline V gene. Trimming removed 4 bases from V and 1 base from J, with 14 bases in between. This CDR3 has 16 residues. The CDR3 nucleotides read TGTGCCAGCAGTTCAGGAGCGGTGAGGTCCTACAATGAGCAGTTCTTC. It codes for CASSSGAVRSYNEQFF. Together with reference TRBV28 and TRBJ2-1, the CDR3 gives the full variable domain: DVKVTQSSRYLVKRTGEKVFLECVQDMDHENMFWYRQDPGLGLRLIYFSYDVKMKEKGDIPEGYSVSREKKERFSLILESASTNQTSMYLCASSSGAVRSYNEQFFGPGTRLTVL.

This clonotype was found a few times. The CDR3, as DNA: TGCAGTGCTAGTCTCGGATCTTCCCAAGAGACCCAGTACTTC. The encoded protein is CSASLGSSQETQYF. The chain recombines TRBV20-1 with TRBJ2-5; D gene uncertain. This CDR3 is built from 14 residues. Trimming left V 3 bases short and J 1 base short, with 12 bases between. Per germline, CDR1 DFQATT and CDR2 SNEGSKA (reference sequence).

The V call is TRBV10-3, the J call TRBJ2-2, with 12 positions matching TRBD1. The CDR3 covers 18 residues. With V trimmed by 2 bases and J by 0 bases, 4 bases remained unmatched. Per germline, CDR1 ENHRY and CDR2 SYGVKD. The CDR3 here is CAISEKGQGASNTGELFF. The CDR3 DNA reads as TGTGCCATCAGTGAGAAGGGACAGGGGGCTTCGAACACCGGGGAGCTGTTTTTT.

This clonotype was observed a few times. This CDR3 is CASSQGLAGGPAKNIQYF. DNA of the CDR3: TGCGCCAGCAGCCAGGGACTAGCGGGAGGGCCAGCCAAAAACATTCAGTACTTC. The V call is TRBV4-1, the J call TRBJ2-4; TRBD2 aligns across 16 bases. The V gene end was trimmed by 3 bases and the J gene end by 0 bases; junction bases not matched to a gene: 2. The CDR3 is 18 amino acids. In germline, CDR1 is MGHRA, CDR2 YSYEKL.

This clonotype has a handful of counts. V is TRBV20-1 and J is TRBJ1-3; 8 nucleotides align to TRBD1. CDR3 size: 16 residues. Per the germline V gene, CDR1 is DFQATT and CDR2 is SNEGSKA (reference sequence). V was clipped by 4 bases and J by 1 base; unmatched bases: 9. The DNA for the CDR3 is TGCAGTGCTAACCGACAGGGGCACGGGTCTGGAAACACCATATATTTT. Translated, it gives CSANRQGHGSGNTIYF.

Regarding this clonotype: Since a much larger clone is just one base distant, this may be a read error. The chain has TRBV15 and TRBJ1-2, with D maybe TRBD1 (5 bases). The CDR3 consists of 15 residues. CDR1 is LNHNV and CDR2 is YYDKDF in the germline V gene (reference sequence). This chain's CDR3 is CATGRPGGANYGYTF. CDR3 in DNA: TGTGCCACCGGCAGACCCGGAGGGGCGAACTATGGCTACACCTTC.

The table lists this clonotype with many counts. V and J are TRBV28 and TRBJ1-5; unclear D gene. Germline loops: CDR1 MDHEN, CDR2 SYDVKM. The CDR3 is 14 amino acids. V shed 8 bases and J shed 0 bases, with 11 bases lying between them. The DNA for the CDR3 is TGTGCCAGCTGGGCGGTCCATAGCAATCAGCCCCAGCATTTT. It is translated as CASWAVHSNQPQHF.

The genes are TRBV18 and TRBJ2-7; D is possibly TRBD1 or TRBD2 (5 bases each). The CDR3 sequence is 14 residues long. In germline, CDR1 is KGHSH, CDR2 LQKENI. Trimming stripped 8 bases from V and 3 bases from J, with 17 bases between. The CDR3: CASSPAAGSYEQYF. CDR3 in DNA: TGTGCCAGCAGCCCGGCGGCAGGGAGCTACGAGCAGTACTTC.

This clonotype was observed at least ten times. The chain joins TRBV7-2 to TRBJ2-3; no clear D. Germline V lookup: CDR1 SGHTA, CDR2 FQGNSA. V was pared by 8 bases and J by 2 bases, with 5 bases between. The CDR3 is 11 residues long. CDR3: CASSYTDTQYF. The DNA of the CDR3 is TGTGCCAGCTCCTACACAGATACGCAGTATTTT.

This clonotype showed up just a few times. The chain links TRBV18 to TRBJ1-1, with a tentative D call TRBD1 (5 bases). Looked up from germline, CDR1 is KGHSH and CDR2 is LQKENI. CDR3 length: 15 residues. With 2 bases removed from V and 1 base from J, the gap between germline ends came to 11 bases. DNA for the CDR3: TGTGCCAGCTCACCAACGGGGGTCTCGAACACTGAAGCTTTCTTT. Amino acid sequence: CASSPTGVSNTEAFF.